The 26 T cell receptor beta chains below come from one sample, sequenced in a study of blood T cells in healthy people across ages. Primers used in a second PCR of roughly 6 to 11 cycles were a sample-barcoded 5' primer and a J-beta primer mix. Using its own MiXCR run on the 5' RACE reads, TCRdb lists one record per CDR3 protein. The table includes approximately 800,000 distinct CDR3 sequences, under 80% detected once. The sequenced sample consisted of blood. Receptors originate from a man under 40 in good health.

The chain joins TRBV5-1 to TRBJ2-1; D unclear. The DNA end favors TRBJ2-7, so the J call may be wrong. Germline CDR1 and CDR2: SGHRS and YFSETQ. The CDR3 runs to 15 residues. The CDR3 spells CASSLASTSKDEQYF. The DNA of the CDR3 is TGCGCCAGCAGCTTGGCCTCGACCTCAAAAGACGAGCAGTACTTC.

The CDR3 DNA reads TGTGCCAGCAGCCTCGGGACCAATAATGAGCAGTTCTTC. Translated, it gives CASSLGTNNEQFF. The rearrangement joins TRBV7-3 to TRBJ2-1; either TRBD1 or TRBD2 may fit D (5 bases each). CDR1 and CDR2 from the germline V gene are SGHTA and FQGTGA. CDR3 length: 13 residues. V was trimmed by 5 bases and J by 7 bases, leaving 12 bases between them.

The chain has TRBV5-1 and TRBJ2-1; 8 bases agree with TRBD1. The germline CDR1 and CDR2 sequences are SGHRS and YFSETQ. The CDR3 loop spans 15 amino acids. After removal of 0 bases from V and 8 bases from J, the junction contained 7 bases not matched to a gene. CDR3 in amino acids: CASSLESQGADEQFF. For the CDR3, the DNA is TGCGCCAGCAGCTTGGAAAGCCAGGGGGCCGATGAGCAGTTCTTC. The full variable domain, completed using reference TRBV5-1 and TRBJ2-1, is KAGVTQTPRYLIKTRGQQVTLSCSPISGHRSVSWYQQTPGQGLQFLFEYFSETQRNKGNFPGRFSGRQFSNSRSEMNVSTLELGDSALYLCASSLESQGADEQFFGPGTRLTVL.

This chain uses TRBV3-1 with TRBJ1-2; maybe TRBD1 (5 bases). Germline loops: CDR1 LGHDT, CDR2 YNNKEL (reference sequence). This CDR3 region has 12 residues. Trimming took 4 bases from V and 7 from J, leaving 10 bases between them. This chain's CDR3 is CASSPGPGGYTF. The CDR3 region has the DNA TGTGCCAGCAGCCCAGGGCCGGGTGGCTACACCTTC.

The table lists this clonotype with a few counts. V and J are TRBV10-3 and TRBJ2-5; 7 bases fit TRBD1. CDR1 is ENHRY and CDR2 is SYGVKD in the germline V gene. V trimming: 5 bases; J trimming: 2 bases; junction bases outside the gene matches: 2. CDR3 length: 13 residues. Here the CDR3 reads CAISWDSQETQYF. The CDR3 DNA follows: TGTGCCATCAGTTGGGACAGTCAAGAGACCCAGTACTTC.

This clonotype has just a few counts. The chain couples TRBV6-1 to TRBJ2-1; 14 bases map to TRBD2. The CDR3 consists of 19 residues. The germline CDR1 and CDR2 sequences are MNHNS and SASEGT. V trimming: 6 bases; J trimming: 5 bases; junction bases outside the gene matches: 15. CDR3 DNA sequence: TGTGCCAGCAGCCCGGGACTAGCGGGGGTTCCCGGAGGGAACAATGAGCAGTTCTTC. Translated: CASSPGLAGVPGGNNEQFF.

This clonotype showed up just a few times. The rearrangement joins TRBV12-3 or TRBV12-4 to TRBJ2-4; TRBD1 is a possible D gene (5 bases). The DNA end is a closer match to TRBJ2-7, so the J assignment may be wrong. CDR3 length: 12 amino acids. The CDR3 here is CASTPGQGEQYF. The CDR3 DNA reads TGTGCCAGCACTCCCGGACAAGGCGAGCAGTACTTC.

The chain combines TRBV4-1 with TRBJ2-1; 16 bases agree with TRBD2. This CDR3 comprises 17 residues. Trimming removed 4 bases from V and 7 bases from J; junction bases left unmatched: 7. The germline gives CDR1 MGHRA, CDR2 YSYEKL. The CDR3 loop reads CASSLGLAGGPNNEQFF. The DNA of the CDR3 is TGCGCCAGCAGCCTGGGACTAGCGGGGGGGCCTAATAATGAGCAGTTCTTC.

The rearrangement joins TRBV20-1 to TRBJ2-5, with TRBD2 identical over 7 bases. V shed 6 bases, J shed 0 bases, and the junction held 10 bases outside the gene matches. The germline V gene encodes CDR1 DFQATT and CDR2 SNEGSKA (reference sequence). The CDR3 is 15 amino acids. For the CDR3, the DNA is TGCAGTGCCCGGGGGGAGGCAGCGGACCAAGAGACCCAGTACTTC. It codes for CSARGEAADQETQYF.

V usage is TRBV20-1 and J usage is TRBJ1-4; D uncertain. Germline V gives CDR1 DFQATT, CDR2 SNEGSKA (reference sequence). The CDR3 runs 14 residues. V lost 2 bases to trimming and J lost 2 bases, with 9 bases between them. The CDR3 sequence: CSARKISTNEKLFF. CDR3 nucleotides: TGCAGTGCTAGAAAGATTTCGACTAATGAAAAACTGTTTTTT.

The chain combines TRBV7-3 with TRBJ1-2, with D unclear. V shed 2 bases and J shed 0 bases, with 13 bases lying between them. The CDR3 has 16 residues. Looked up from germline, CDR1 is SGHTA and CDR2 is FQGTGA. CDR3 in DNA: TGTGCCAGCAGCTTACTTAAGAGTCCCACTAACTATGGCTACACCTTC. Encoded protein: CASSLLKSPTNYGYTF.

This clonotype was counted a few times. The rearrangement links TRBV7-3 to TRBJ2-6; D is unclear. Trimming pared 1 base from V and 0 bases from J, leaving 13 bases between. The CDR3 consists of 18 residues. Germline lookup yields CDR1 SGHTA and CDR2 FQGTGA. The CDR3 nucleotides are TGTGCCAGCAGCTTAAATGGCGCAGGTGGCTCTGGGGCCAACGTCCTGACTTTC. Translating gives CASSLNGAGGSGANVLTF.

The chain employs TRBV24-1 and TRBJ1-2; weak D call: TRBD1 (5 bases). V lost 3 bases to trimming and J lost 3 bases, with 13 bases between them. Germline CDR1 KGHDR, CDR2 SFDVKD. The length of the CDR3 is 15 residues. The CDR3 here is CATSDPKTADYGYTF. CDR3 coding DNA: TGTGCCACCAGTGATCCCAAGACAGCCGACTATGGCTACACCTTC.

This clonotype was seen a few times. The chain's CDR3 is CASSASSGGQETQYF. The CDR3 bases are TGTGCCAGCAGCGCAAGTAGCGGGGGCCAAGAGACCCAGTACTTC. The V gene is TRBV9, the J gene TRBJ2-5, with TRBD2 identical over 9 bases. J lost 1 base, V lost 3 bases, and 4 bases had no gene match. CDR1 and CDR2 from the germline V gene are SGDLS and YYNGEE. The CDR3 runs to 15 residues.

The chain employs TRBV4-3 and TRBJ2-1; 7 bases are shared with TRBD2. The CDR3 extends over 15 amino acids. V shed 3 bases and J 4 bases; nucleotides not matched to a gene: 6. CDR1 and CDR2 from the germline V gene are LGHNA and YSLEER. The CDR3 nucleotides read TGCGCCAGCAGCCAGGGAGGGGAGGCTTACAATGAGCAGTTCTTC. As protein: CASSQGGEAYNEQFF.

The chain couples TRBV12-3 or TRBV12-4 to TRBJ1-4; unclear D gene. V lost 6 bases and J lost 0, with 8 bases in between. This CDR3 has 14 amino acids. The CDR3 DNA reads TGTGCCAGCAGGCCGCACTCAACTAATGAAAAACTGTTTTTT. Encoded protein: CASRPHSTNEKLFF.

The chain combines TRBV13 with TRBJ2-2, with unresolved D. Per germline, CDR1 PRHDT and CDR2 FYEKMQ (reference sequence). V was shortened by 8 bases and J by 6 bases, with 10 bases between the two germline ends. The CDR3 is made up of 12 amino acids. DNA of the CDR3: TGTGCCAGCTCCGATTTTGCCGGGGAGCTGTTTTTT. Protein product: CASSDFAGELFF.

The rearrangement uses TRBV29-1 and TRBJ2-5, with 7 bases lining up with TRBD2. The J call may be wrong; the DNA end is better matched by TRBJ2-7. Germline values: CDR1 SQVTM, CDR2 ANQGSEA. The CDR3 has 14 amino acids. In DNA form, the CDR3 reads TGCAGCGTTCCTATGGGAGGGGAGATCGGCGAGCAGTACTTC. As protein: CSVPMGGEIGEQYF.

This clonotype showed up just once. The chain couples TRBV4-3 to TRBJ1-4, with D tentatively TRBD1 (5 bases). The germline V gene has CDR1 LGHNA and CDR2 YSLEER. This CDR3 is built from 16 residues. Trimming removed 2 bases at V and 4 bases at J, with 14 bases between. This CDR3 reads CASSQWDGPGNEKLFF. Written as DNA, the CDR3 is TGCGCCAGCAGCCAATGGGACGGTCCTGGTAATGAAAAACTGTTTTTT.

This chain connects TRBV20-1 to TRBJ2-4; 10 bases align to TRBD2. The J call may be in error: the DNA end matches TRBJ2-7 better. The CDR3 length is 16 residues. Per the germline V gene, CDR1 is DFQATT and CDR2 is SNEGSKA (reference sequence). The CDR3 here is CSAHPLAGIGAYEQYF. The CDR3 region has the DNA TGCAGTGCACACCCACTAGCGGGGATCGGGGCTTACGAGCAGTACTTC.

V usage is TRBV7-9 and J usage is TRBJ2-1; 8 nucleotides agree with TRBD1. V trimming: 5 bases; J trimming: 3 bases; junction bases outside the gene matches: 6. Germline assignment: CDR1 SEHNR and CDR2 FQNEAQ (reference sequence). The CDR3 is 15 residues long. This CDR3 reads CASSPYGTGYNEQFF. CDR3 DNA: TGTGCCAGCAGCCCCTACGGGACAGGCTACAATGAGCAGTTCTTC.

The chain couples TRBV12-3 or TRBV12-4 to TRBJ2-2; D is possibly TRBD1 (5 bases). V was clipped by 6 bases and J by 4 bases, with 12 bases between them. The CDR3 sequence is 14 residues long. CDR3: CASSPRQSTGELFF. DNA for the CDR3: TGTGCCAGCAGCCCCCGACAGTCCACCGGGGAGCTGTTTTTT.

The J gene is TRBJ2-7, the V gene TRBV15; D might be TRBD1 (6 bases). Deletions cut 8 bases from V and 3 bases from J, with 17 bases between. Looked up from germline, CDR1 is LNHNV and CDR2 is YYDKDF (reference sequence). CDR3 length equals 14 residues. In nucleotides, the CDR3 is TGTGCCACCCAAAGGCGGCAGGGGCGCTACGAGCAGTACTTC. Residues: CATQRRQGRYEQYF.

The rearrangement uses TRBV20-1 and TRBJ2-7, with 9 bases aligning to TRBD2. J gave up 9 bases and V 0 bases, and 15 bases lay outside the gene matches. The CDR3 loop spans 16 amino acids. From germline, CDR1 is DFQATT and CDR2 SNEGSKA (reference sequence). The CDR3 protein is CSARDSWAGGICVQYF. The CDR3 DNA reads TGCAGTGCTAGAGATAGTTGGGCGGGGGGGATCTGCGTGCAGTACTTC.

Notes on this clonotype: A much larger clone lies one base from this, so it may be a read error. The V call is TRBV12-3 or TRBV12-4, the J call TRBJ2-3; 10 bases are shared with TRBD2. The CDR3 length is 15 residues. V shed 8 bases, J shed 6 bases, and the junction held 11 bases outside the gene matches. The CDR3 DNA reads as TGTGCCAGCGGTTCCCCTAGCGGGGGTAGGGATACGCAGTATTTT. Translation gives CASGSPSGGRDTQYF.

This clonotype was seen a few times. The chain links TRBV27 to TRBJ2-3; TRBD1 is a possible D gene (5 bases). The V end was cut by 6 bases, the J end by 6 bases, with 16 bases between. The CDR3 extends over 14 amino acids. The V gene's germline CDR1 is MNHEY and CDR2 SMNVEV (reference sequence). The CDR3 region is CASSLWGASDTQYF. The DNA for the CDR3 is TGTGCCAGCAGCCTATGGGGCGCATCCGATACGCAGTATTTT.